One sample yielded the 16 T cell receptor beta chains listed below, sequenced in a study of shared clonotypes between healthy human individuals (TCRdb year 2020). For the CD8 naive samples, CD45RO-negative cells were positively selected for CCR7, yielding a CD45RA+CCR7+ population from which TemRA cells were excluded. Library generation was performed with the immunoSEQ multiplex PCR assay. Imported from immuneACCESS, the table was reduced by TCRdb to in-frame sequences with V and J called. These copies leave out some clones; in studies compared against another copy, an unresolved V gene accounts for under half, and the cause of the remainder is not known. The sample contains roughly 1,800,000 clones, over 85% of them found a single time. The biggest ten clones account for 0.95% to 1.5% of the sample. Sequencing used naive CD8+ T cells sorted from blood. The sample's cell subset or site label, in plain terms: CD45RA+CCR7+. These receptors all come from a man between 18 and 29 years old in good health.

The chain recombines TRBV27 with TRBJ1-5, with a weak D call TRBD1 (5 bases). Trimming removed 7 bases from V and 4 bases from J, with 20 bases in between. CDR3 length equals 16 residues. Germline V lookup: CDR1 MNHEY, CDR2 SMNVEV (reference sequence). CDR3 sequence: CASTPFLRGLNQPQHF. The CDR3 bases are TGTGCCAGCACTCCTTTCTTGCGGGGGTTAAATCAGCCCCAGCATTTT.

The CDR3 spells CASSLDRGLSYNEQFF. The DNA of the CDR3 is TGTGCCAGCAGCTTGGACAGGGGGCTGTCCTACAATGAGCAGTTCTTC. This chain joins TRBV5-6 and TRBJ2-1; TRBD1 aligns across 9 bases. The CDR3 covers 16 residues. Germline assignment: CDR1 SGHDT and CDR2 YYEEEE. J was trimmed by 1 base and V by 0 bases; bases with no gene match: 2. The complete variable domain, with remaining parts taken from reference TRBV5-6 and TRBJ2-1, reads DAGVTQSPTHLIKTRGQQVTLRCSPKSGHDTVSWYQQALGQGPQFIFQYYEEEERQRGNFPDRFSGHQFPNYSSELNVNALLLGDSALYLCASSLDRGLSYNEQFFGPGTRLTVL.

This rearrangement joins TRBV27 to TRBJ1-2, with D possibly TRBD1 on 5 matching bases. Germline CDR1 reads MNHEY; CDR2 reads SMNVEV (reference sequence). The CDR3 covers 13 residues. V lost 6 bases to trimming and J lost 3 bases, with 11 bases between them. CDR3 bases: TGTGCCAGCAGCCCGATCAGGGACTATGGCTACACCTTC. Encoded protein: CASSPIRDYGYTF.

The J gene is TRBJ2-7, the V gene TRBV4-1; 9 positions agree with TRBD1. The CDR3 extends over 15 amino acids. Germline V CDR1 and CDR2: MGHRA, YSYEKL. Trimming cost V 4 bases and J 2 bases; bases outside gene matches: 6. Here the CDR3 DNA reads TGCGCCAGCAGCCGGTCCGGGACAGGGACCTACGAGCAGTACTTC. It translates to CASSRSGTGTYEQYF.

This chain connects TRBV4-1 to TRBJ1-6, with D unresolved. With 0 bases removed from V and 13 bases from J, the gap between germline ends came to 10 bases. This CDR3 spans 13 amino acids. Germline V lookup: CDR1 MGHRA, CDR2 YSYEKL. The CDR3 loop is CASSQDPLFPLHF. DNA of the CDR3: TGCGCCAGCAGCCAAGATCCACTCTTTCCCCTCCACTTT.

Points on this clone: This specimen includes other DNA sequences encoding the same CDR3. The rearrangement links TRBV6-6 to TRBJ1-1, with no clear D. Germline V gives CDR1 MNHNY, CDR2 SVGAGI (reference sequence). V lost 2 bases and J 6 bases, leaving 4 bases between the germline ends. CDR3 size: 11 residues. The CDR3 nucleotides are TGTGCCAGCAGTTACGGCGCTGAAGCTTTCTTT. Translation gives CASSYGAEAFF.

The gene calls are TRBV11-3 and TRBJ2-3; TRBD2 agrees at 8 bases. With V trimmed by 5 bases and J by 0 bases, 7 bases remained unmatched. The CDR3 is 16 residues long. CDR1 SGHNT and CDR2 YENEEA come from the germline V gene. CDR3 amino acids: CASSPVSGASTDTQYF. CDR3 DNA: TGTGCCAGCAGCCCCGTTAGCGGGGCTAGCACAGATACGCAGTATTTT.

The genes are TRBV9 and TRBJ2-3; TRBD2 matches 8 bases. Germline V CDR1 and CDR2: SGDLS, YYNGEE. There are 16 residues in the CDR3. V dropped 4 bases and J dropped 1; count of bases not matched to a gene: 8. CDR3 loop: CASSITGGSGTDTQYF. Written as DNA, the CDR3 is TGTGCCAGCAGCATAACGGGGGGGTCGGGCACAGATACGCAGTATTTT.

The genes are TRBV19 and TRBJ1-2, with 9 bases matching TRBD1. The CDR3 length is 13 residues. CDR1 and CDR2 (germline): LNHDA, SQIVND (reference sequence). The trim removed 7 bases at V and 5 bases at J, leaving 5 bases unmatched. Written as DNA, the CDR3 is TGTGCCAGTATGACCGGGACAGGGTATGGCTACACCTTC. It encodes CASMTGTGYGYTF. Full variable domain (missing parts from reference TRBV19 and TRBJ1-2): DGGITQSPKYLFRKEGQNVTLSCEQNLNHDAMYWYRQDPGQGLRLIYYSQIVNDFQKGDIAEGYSVSREKKESFPLTVTSAQKNPTAFYLCASMTGTGYGYTFGSGTRLTVV.

A note on this clone: The sample holds other DNA sequences that translate to the same CDR3. The chain recombines TRBV6-1 with TRBJ2-7; the D gene is possibly TRBD1 (6 bases). Germline V gene lookup returns CDR1 MNHNS and CDR2 SASEGT. CDR3 size: 12 residues. Trimming cost V 8 bases and J 0 bases, with 8 bases left between them. CDR3 sequence: CASRDTSYEQYF. For the CDR3, the DNA is TGTGCCAGCCGGGACACCTCCTACGAGCAGTACTTC.

This chain uses TRBV27 with TRBJ2-7; 9 nucleotides match TRBD1. J gave up 1 base and V 3 bases, and 4 bases lay outside the gene matches. This CDR3 is 15 amino acids long. Germline V CDR1 and CDR2: MNHEY, SMNVEV (reference sequence). The CDR3 DNA reads TGTGCCAGCAGTTTGGGACAGGGTGGTTCCTACGAGCAGTACTTC. Residues: CASSLGQGGSYEQYF.

The chain couples TRBV7-9 to TRBJ2-3; the match to TRBD2 covers 12 bases. Trimming at V came to 5 bases and at J to 7 bases, leaving 10 bases not matched to a gene. The CDR3 has 16 residues. Germline CDR1 SEHNR, CDR2 FQNEAQ (reference sequence). The CDR3 reads CASSRPLAGGPYTQYF. DNA for the CDR3: TGTGCCAGCAGCCGTCCCCTAGCGGGAGGGCCGTATACGCAGTATTTT.

The rearrangement links TRBV4-1 to TRBJ2-7; possibly TRBD2 for D (7 bases). Trimming removed 4 bases at V and 4 bases at J, with 14 bases between. Germline CDR1 reads MGHRA; CDR2 reads YSYEKL. This CDR3 is built from 14 residues. The CDR3 DNA reads TGCGCCAGCAGCCTTGGGAGGGGGGGTTACGAGCAGTACTTC. Translating gives CASSLGRGGYEQYF.

V gene TRBV14 combines with J gene TRBJ2-5; D is unclear. Germline lookup yields CDR1 SGHDN and CDR2 FVKESK. The CDR3 consists of 13 residues. Between the trimmed V and J ends, which lost 4 bases and 5 bases, there was a span of 11 bases. CDR3 sequence: CASSPLASETQYF. The CDR3 DNA sequence: TGTGCCAGCAGCCCGCTGGCGTCGGAGACCCAGTACTTC.

The rearrangement joins TRBV7-3 to TRBJ2-1; 15 bases are a match to TRBD2. The CDR3 has 17 amino acids. CDR1 SGHTA and CDR2 FQGTGA come from the germline V gene. Trimming took 3 bases from V and 6 from J; bases not matched to a gene: 6. The CDR3 region has the DNA TGTGCCAGCAGCTTGGGACTAGCGGGGGGAATCTTCAATGAGCAGTTCTTC. Protein sequence: CASSLGLAGGIFNEQFF. The whole variable domain, remainder taken from reference TRBV7-3 and TRBJ2-1, is GAGVSQTPSNKVTEKGKYVELRCDPISGHTALYWYRQSLGQGPEFLIYFQGTGAADDSGLPNDRFFAVRPEGSVSTLKIQRTERGDSAVYLCASSLGLAGGIFNEQFFGPGTRLTVL.

The gene calls are TRBV2 and TRBJ2-3; possibly TRBD2 for D (6 bases). Trimming pared 6 bases from V and 4 bases from J, leaving 26 bases between. The germline CDR1 and CDR2 sequences are SNHLY and FYNNEI. The CDR3 totals 18 residues. CDR3 DNA sequence: TGTGCCAGCAGCGAGAGGAGGGTAGCGGTTGGTGTCGCAGATACGCAGTATTTT. Its protein product is CASSERRVAVGVADTQYF.